Here is one T cell receptor (beta chain) with its context. The data originate from a study of blood T cell repertoires in COVID-19. Study information: COVID-19 samples from acute and convalescent phases originated in the United States, Italy and Spain. The analysed material was cDNA or gDNA that came from T cells, B-cell-depleted T cells, or PBMCs.

With 3 bases clipped from V and 3 bases from J, the junction kept 7 bases outside the gene matches. The CDR3 contains 15 residues. Per germline, CDR1 MNHEY and CDR2 SMNVEV (reference sequence). Authors' data handling: Estimated nucleated cell counts came from reference gene primer amplification. Profiled with immunoSEQ multiplex PCR; TCRdb holds only in-frame clones, not every one. D and trimming come from the DNA, and the V and J calls and clone size come from that table. This table has approximately 190,000 clones, approximately 80% appearing once. The clonotype was recovered from a human donor with acute or convalescent COVID-19. The donor label of this sample is uncertain. The sequenced material came from peripheral blood. This chain joins TRBV27 and TRBJ1-2; 7 bases match TRBD1. In DNA form, the CDR3 reads TGTGCCAGCAGTTTCGGCGGGACAGACCACTATGGCTACACCTTC. The encoded protein is CASSFGGTDHYGYTF.